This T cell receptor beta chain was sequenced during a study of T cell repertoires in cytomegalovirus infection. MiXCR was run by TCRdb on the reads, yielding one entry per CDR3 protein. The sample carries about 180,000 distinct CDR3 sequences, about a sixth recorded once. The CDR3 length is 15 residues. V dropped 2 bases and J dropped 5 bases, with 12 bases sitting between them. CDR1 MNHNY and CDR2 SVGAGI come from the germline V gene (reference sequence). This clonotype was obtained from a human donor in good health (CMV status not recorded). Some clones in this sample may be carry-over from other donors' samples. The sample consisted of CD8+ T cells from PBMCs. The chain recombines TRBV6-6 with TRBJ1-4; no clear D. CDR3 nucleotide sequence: TGTGCCAGCAGTTACACTCTGACGGCGAATGAAAAACTGTTTTTT. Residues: CASSYTLTANEKLFF.